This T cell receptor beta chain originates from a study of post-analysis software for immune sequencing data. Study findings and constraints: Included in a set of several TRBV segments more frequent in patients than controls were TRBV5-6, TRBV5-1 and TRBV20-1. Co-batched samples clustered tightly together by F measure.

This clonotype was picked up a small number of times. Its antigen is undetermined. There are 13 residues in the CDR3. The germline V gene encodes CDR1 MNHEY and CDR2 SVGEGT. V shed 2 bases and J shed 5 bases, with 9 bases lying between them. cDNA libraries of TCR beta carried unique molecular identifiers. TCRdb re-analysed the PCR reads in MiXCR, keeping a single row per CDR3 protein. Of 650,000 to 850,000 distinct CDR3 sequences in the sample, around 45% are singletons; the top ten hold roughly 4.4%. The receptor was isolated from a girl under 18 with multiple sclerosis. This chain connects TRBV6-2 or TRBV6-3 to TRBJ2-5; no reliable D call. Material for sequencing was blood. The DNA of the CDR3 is TGTGCCAGCAGTTACGGCCCTCCGGAGACCCAGTACTTC. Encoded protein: CASSYGPPETQYF.